These T cell receptor beta chains were read from a single sample in a study of identical twins. TCRdb recomputed calls from the 5' RACE reads with MiXCR, one row per CDR3 protein. Of 150,000 or so distinct CDR3 sequences listed, under 4.5% are singletons. Sequences were obtained from memory T cells sorted from blood. These receptors all come from a young man in good health. The conserved cysteine and the conserved F or W are not part of the CDR3 here. The D gene is left open where the match is weak.

TRBD2,TRBJ2-3,TRBV6-1,ASTKAGGQDTQY
TRBD2,TRBJ2-3,TRBV5-1,ASSSSVVAGFTDTQY
NA,TRBJ2-7,TRBV9,ASSVGTAPGSEQY
NA,TRBJ1-1,TRBV6-1,ASSPMEGYTEAF
TRBD1,TRBJ1-3,TRBV7-2,ASSLRNQGAGNTIY
NA,TRBJ2-6,TRBV12-3/TRBV12-4,ASSFLGPGANVLT
TRBD1,TRBJ2-2,TRBV7-7,ASSLRQGSGELF
TRBD1,TRBJ1-4,TRBV2,ASRQQGRGEKLF
TRBD2,TRBJ2-1,TRBV5-1,ASSPRVAGVYNEQF
TRBD1,TRBJ2-2,TRBV10-3,ATRPGQLTNTGELF
NA,TRBJ2-3,TRBV20-1,SARKPSTDTQY
NA,TRBJ1-5,TRBV6-2/TRBV6-3,ASSYYGAQPQH
TRBD2,TRBJ2-3,TRBV5-1,ASSLRTSGRSLTQY
TRBD2,TRBJ2-3,TRBV14,ASSQGLFLAVDTQY
NA,TRBJ2-1,TRBV4-1,ASSQPLSRSIYNEQF
NA,TRBJ2-4,TRBV7-2,ASSLMPANRIGIQY
NA,TRBJ1-2,TRBV6-5,ASSYMGGAGYGYT
NA,TRBJ1-2,TRBV7-9,ASSLAGSYYGYT
NA,TRBJ2-5,TRBV5-1,ASSMGAAKETQY
NA,TRBJ1-3,TRBV9,ASRGDATGNTIY
TRBD2,TRBJ2-3,TRBV5-1,ASSFLSGSTDTQY
NA,TRBJ2-2,TRBV12-3/TRBV12-4,ASSSRPGSGELF
TRBD2,TRBJ2-2,TRBV9,ASSVAASGSVRTGELF
TRBD1,TRBJ1-5,TRBV5-1,ASSPLGTGLNQPQH
TRBD1,TRBJ1-2,TRBV29-1,SVVRDSYGYT
NA,TRBJ1-1,TRBV20-1,SAPMGAGNTEAF
TRBD1,TRBJ2-3,TRBV2,ASEGTGSTDTQY
NA,TRBJ2-2,TRBV27,ASMLEGHRSPGELF
TRBD1,TRBJ2-1,TRBV6-2/TRBV6-3,ASREGGGHQF
NA,TRBJ1-6,TRBV7-2,ASSSDGNKNSPLH
NA,TRBJ2-1,TRBV5-1,ASSLVGGDYNEQF
TRBD2,TRBJ2-1,TRBV2,ASSEALAGVRNEQF
TRBD2,TRBJ2-3,TRBV7-2,ASSKMLASGGSAQY
TRBD1,TRBJ2-4,TRBV3-1,ASSQTSGQGNIQY
NA,TRBJ1-4,TRBV5-1,ASSPTTTGEKLF
NA,TRBJ1-3,TRBV19,AIGRATIY
NA,TRBJ2-5,TRBV5-1,ASRGTETQY
NA,TRBJ2-2,TRBV24-1,ATSDGSGVGNAGELF
TRBD1,TRBJ1-2,TRBV29-1,SHGRITGGYGYT
NA,TRBJ2-2,TRBV5-4,ASSRLGGTNTGELF
TRBD2,TRBJ2-1,TRBV7-2,ASSSTSGQEGEQF
TRBD1,TRBJ2-1,TRBV18,ASFGTGENEQF
NA,TRBJ2-5,TRBV29-1,SVDFVETQY
TRBD1,TRBJ2-4,TRBV10-3,AISEGDRAKNIQY
NA,TRBJ1-5,TRBV6-1,ASMARQSSNQPQH
TRBD2,TRBJ2-1,TRBV20-1,SASTPGLAGVGAHNEQF
NA,TRBJ2-7,TRBV7-2,ASSLGAGKGEQY
NA,TRBJ1-1,TRBV5-1,ASAPAVDTTYTEAF
TRBD2,TRBJ2-2,TRBV20-1,SARDPTSGIVTGELF
NA,TRBJ1-4,TRBV5-1,ASSFGLDGRNEKLF
NA,TRBJ1-1,TRBV5-1,ASSIKTNTEAF
NA,TRBJ1-1,TRBV7-9,ASSFQVNTEAF
TRBD1,TRBJ1-2,TRBV6-5,ASSYSGTGRFGYT
NA,TRBJ2-4,TRBV20-1,SARDRQGGKNIQY
NA,TRBJ1-1,TRBV28,ASSWSSGRGHTEAF
NA,TRBJ1-2,TRBV3-1,ASSQDTGNYGYT
TRBD1,TRBJ2-3,TRBV10-3,AIRLTGETDTQY
TRBD1,TRBJ1-3,TRBV7-6,ASSTPAGQRKFSGNTIY
NA,TRBJ2-2,TRBV7-9,ASSLGALATNTGELF
NA,TRBJ2-1,TRBV5-5,ASSFGSSNEQF